This T cell receptor (beta chain) is from a study of T cells after yellow fever vaccination. Study results and limitations: Some clonotypes were seen in both the CD4 and the CD8 compartments. These made up a small share and likely arose from convergent recombination. Post-booster repertoires again held most primary-vaccination clones (approximately 96% CD4, just under 90% CD8).

Universal primer sites and UMIs were introduced during 5'RACE template-switching synthesis of TCR cDNA. TCRdb passed the 5' RACE reads through MiXCR, listing each CDR3 protein once. The repertoire holds about 240,000 distinct CDR3 sequences, with more than 3.5% as singletons. This clonotype has a count of ten or more. Its target is not known. The starting material was PBMCs, obtained 15 days after the yellow fever booster vaccination. This receptor was taken from a young man who received the YFV17D yellow fever vaccine.

DNA for the CDR3: TGTGCCAGCGGCCGTGTAGGGGTGGACAAAAACATTCAGTACTTC. It specifies CASGRVGVDKNIQYF. The rearrangement joins TRBV6-2 or TRBV6-3 to TRBJ2-4; TRBD1 might be the D (5 bases). From germline, CDR1 is MNHEY and CDR2 SVGEGT. Trimming shortened V by 8 bases and J by 3 bases, and 17 bases separated the two germline ends. The CDR3 length is 15 residues.